This TCR beta chain was identified in a study of CXCR3-negative and CXCR3-positive naive CD8 T cells. Overall study findings and caveats: Similar TRBV-TRBJ gene usage was seen in naive CXCR3-negative and CXCR3-positive cells, but not in memory cells. Cryopreserved cells showed partially decreased CXCR3 expression, and most assays used fresh PBMCs. Across naive subsets, surface CD5 expression was comparable, and TCR strength was inferred from properties of the TRB CDR3.

Researchers prepared the TRB cDNA libraries using 5' RACE with UMI labels. TCRdb re-called the 5' RACE reads, yielding one record per CDR3 amino acid sequence without DNA. The sample data list over 20,000 distinct CDR3 sequences. Naivety in CD8+ T cells corresponded to a CD45RO-CCR7+CD27+CD95- phenotype. As for this clonotype: Its cognate antigen is unknown.

Material for sequencing was naive CXCR3- CD8+ T cells from blood. Subset in this sample: CD45RO-CCR7+CD27+CD95- naive CD8+ T cells lacking CXCR3 (TNR3-). The receptor's source is a human donor in good health. Some clones in this sample may be carry-over from other donors' samples.

This CDR3 is CASSHRDGSYEQYF. The chain combines TRBV7-3 with TRBJ2-7; the D call of TRBD1 rests on TCRdb alone, since no DNA is present to check it. CDR3 size: 14 residues. Per germline, CDR1 SGHTA and CDR2 FQGTGA.